These 22 T cell receptor beta chains were all obtained from the same sample, sequenced in a study of blood T cell repertoires in COVID-19. Generated by immunoSEQ multiplex PCR, the TCRdb table keeps only in-frame clones and is missing some. The sample carries 310,000 or so clones, 87% recorded once. The sequencing input was peripheral blood. The receptor set was obtained from a woman aged 45-65 years who had recovered from COVID-19.

The chain joins TRBV7-8 to TRBJ2-2; 9 bases agree with TRBD2. Germline values: CDR1 SGHVS, CDR2 FQNEAQ. The CDR3 runs to 16 residues. Germline trimming cut 5 bases from V and 5 bases from J; bases unmatched to any gene: 9. In nucleotides, the CDR3 is TGTGCCAGCAGCCTTAGGCCTAGCGGGGAAACCGGGGAGCTGTTTTTT. This translates into CASSLRPSGETGELFF.

This clone occurred a few times. The same CDR3 also results from other DNA sequences found in this sample. The chain is built from TRBV30 and TRBJ1-4; D gene uncertain. Trimming stripped 4 bases from V and 0 bases from J, with 3 bases between. The CDR3 has 12 residues. Germline-derived CDR1 and CDR2 are GTSNPN and SVGIG (reference sequence). The CDR3 sequence is CAWTATNEKLFF. DNA of the CDR3: TGTGCCTGGACCGCAACTAATGAAAAACTGTTTTTT.

V is TRBV20-1 and J is TRBJ2-3, with 7 bases that match TRBD2. The CDR3 contains 15 residues. J lost 1 base, V lost 3 bases, and 7 bases had no gene match. Germline V gives CDR1 DFQATT, CDR2 SNEGSKA (reference sequence). The CDR3 protein is CSASTGRPGTDTQYF. DNA of the CDR3: TGCAGTGCTAGTACCGGGAGGCCCGGCACAGATACGCAGTATTTT.

The chain carries TRBV5-1 and TRBJ1-2; D is uncertain. Between the trimmed V and J ends, which lost 2 bases and 4 bases, there was a span of 9 bases. CDR1 is SGHRS and CDR2 is YFSETQ in the germline V gene. The CDR3 contains 13 residues. The CDR3 protein is CASSLLEAYGYTF. CDR3 coding DNA: TGCGCCAGCAGCTTACTAGAAGCCTATGGCTACACCTTC.

This sequence joins TRBV7-2 and TRBJ2-7, with 8 nucleotides matching TRBD2. Germline CDR1 reads SGHTA; CDR2 reads FQGNSA. The CDR3 spans 15 residues. Trimming cost V 3 bases and J 2 bases; bases outside gene matches: 6. This CDR3 is CASSLGLGTTYEQYF. The CDR3 coding sequence is TGTGCCAGCAGCTTGGGACTAGGAACAACCTACGAGCAGTACTTC.

The rearrangement joins TRBV12-3 or TRBV12-4 to TRBJ1-4; D perhaps matches TRBD1 (5 bases). The CDR3 has 12 amino acids. Trimming stripped 2 bases from V and 7 bases from J, with 5 bases between. Written as DNA, the CDR3 is TGTGCCAGCAGTTTACAGGGTGAAAAACTGTTTTTT. As protein: CASSLQGEKLFF.

This chain links TRBV7-2 with TRBJ2-2; D is unresolved. This CDR3 spans 14 amino acids. The V end lost 2 bases, the J end lost 7 bases, and 11 bases lay between the germline ends. CDR1 SGHTA and CDR2 FQGNSA come from the germline V gene. In nucleotides, the CDR3 is TGTGCCAGCAGCTTAAGAGTATGGAGCGGGGAGCTGTTTTTT. Its protein product is CASSLRVWSGELFF.

The J gene is TRBJ1-2, the V gene TRBV30, with TRBD1 as a possible D gene (6 bases). The CDR3 sequence is 14 residues long. In germline, CDR1 is GTSNPN, CDR2 SVGIG (reference sequence). V lost 0 bases and J 8 bases, leaving 16 bases between the germline ends. The DNA for the CDR3 is TGTGCCTGGAGTGTTAACAGGGCCTCTGGGGGCTACACCTTC. Translation: CAWSVNRASGGYTF.

The chain has TRBV5-1 and TRBJ2-7, with D possibly being TRBD1 (6 bases). There are 14 residues in the CDR3. V was pared by 4 bases and J by 0 bases, with 11 bases between. Looked up from germline, CDR1 is SGHRS and CDR2 is YFSETQ. The CDR3 sequence is CASSTTGSSYEQYF. CDR3 DNA: TGCGCCAGCAGCACCACAGGGAGCTCCTACGAGCAGTACTTC.

This clone was seen a handful of times. V usage is TRBV5-5 and J usage is TRBJ2-1, with TRBD2 matching over 12 bases. The germline gives CDR1 SGHKS, CDR2 YYEKEE (reference sequence). The V gene end was trimmed by 4 bases and the J gene end by 0 bases; junction bases not matched to a gene: 5. The CDR3 is 17 residues long. The CDR3: CASSHWTSGVSYNEQFF. CDR3 nucleotide sequence: TGTGCCAGCAGCCACTGGACTAGCGGGGTCTCCTACAATGAGCAGTTCTTC.

J is TRBJ1-6 and V is TRBV19; D is possibly TRBD1 (5 bases). V lost 6 bases and J 8 bases, leaving 14 bases between the germline ends. Germline V gene sequence: CDR1 LNHDA, CDR2 SQIVND (reference sequence). The CDR3 is 14 residues long. CDR3 in amino acids: CASRVTGVDSPLHF. The CDR3 DNA follows: TGTGCCAGTAGAGTCACGGGGGTTGATTCACCCCTCCACTTT.

This chain connects TRBV27 to TRBJ2-1, with TRBD2 identical over 8 bases. The CDR3 has 18 residues. Germline-derived CDR1 and CDR2 are MNHEY and SMNVEV (reference sequence). The V gene end was trimmed by 1 base and the J gene end by 5 bases; junction bases not matched to a gene: 13. CDR3 nucleotides: TGTGCCAGCAGTTTATACGGTAGCGGGATGGATTTGAACAATGAGCAGTTCTTC. This encodes CASSLYGSGMDLNNEQFF.

This chain joins TRBV19 and TRBJ1-2; TRBD1 aligns across 8 bases. V lost 3 bases, J lost 7 bases, and 10 bases stayed unmatched. CDR3 size: 15 residues. Germline CDR1 and CDR2: LNHDA and SQIVND (reference sequence). This CDR3 is CASSIGPQGASGYTF. The CDR3 DNA reads TGTGCCAGTAGTATCGGGCCTCAGGGGGCGTCTGGCTACACCTTC.

Turning to this clone: In the same sample, other DNA sequences code for this CDR3. CDR3 coding DNA: TGTGCCAGCAGCTTGGCAGGGGGCGGCAATCAGCCCCAGCATTTT. Translating gives CASSLAGGGNQPQHF. The chain uses TRBV5-8 and TRBJ1-5; 8 positions agree with TRBD1. The CDR3 loop spans 15 amino acids. The V and J ends lost 0 bases and 2 bases, in that order; junction bases with no gene match: 1. Germline V lookup: CDR1 SGHTS, CDR2 YDEGEE.

The V gene is TRBV7-2, the J gene TRBJ2-1; 10 positions match TRBD2. The germline gives CDR1 SGHTA, CDR2 FQGNSA. V shed 0 bases and J 4 bases; nucleotides not matched to a gene: 3. The CDR3 contains 16 residues. CDR3 amino acids: CASSLAAAGGYNEQFF. The DNA for the CDR3 is TGTGCCAGCAGCTTAGCCGCAGCGGGGGGGTACAATGAGCAGTTCTTC.

This clone was seen just once. This chain uses TRBV5-8 with TRBJ2-4, with TRBD2 matching 8 bases. Germline V gene sequence: CDR1 SGHTS, CDR2 YDEGEE. The CDR3 extends over 17 amino acids. V was pared by 0 bases and J by 3 bases, with 8 bases of the junction left unmatched. The CDR3: CASSLGRAGVVKNIQYF. CDR3 bases: TGTGCCAGCAGCTTGGGACGAGCGGGAGTGGTCAAAAACATTCAGTACTTC. Full variable domain (remainder filled in from reference TRBV5-8 and TRBJ2-4): EAGVTQSPTHLIKTRGQQATLRCSPISGHTSVYWYQQALGLGLQFLLWYDEGEERNRGNFPPRFSGRQFPNYSSELNVNALELEDSALYLCASSLGRAGVVKNIQYFGAGTRLSVL.

The V call is TRBV5-1, the J call TRBJ1-2; D remains ambiguous. The CDR3 consists of 14 residues. Germline CDR1 is SGHRS and CDR2 is YFSETQ. V lost 9 bases and J lost 2, with 17 bases in between. CDR3 in DNA: TGCGCCACCATCTACGTCGGGGTGAACTATGGCTACACCTTC. Protein sequence: CATIYVGVNYGYTF. The full variable domain, in which reference TRBV5-1 and TRBJ1-2 provide the parts outside the CDR3, is KAGVTQTPRYLIKTRGQQVTLSCSPISGHRSVSWYQQTPGQGLQFLFEYFSETQRNKGNFPGRFSGRQFSNSRSEMNVSTLELGDSALYLCATIYVGVNYGYTFGSGTRLTVV.

This clone was recorded a few times. The CDR3 region is CASSQTDRGEAFF. The CDR3, as DNA: TGTGCCAGCAGCCAAACGGACAGGGGTGAAGCTTTCTTT. The V gene is TRBV3-1 (or the pseudogene TRBV3-2), the J gene TRBJ1-1; 9 bases match TRBD1. Germline trimming cut 2 bases from V and 7 bases from J; bases unmatched to any gene: 2. CDR1 and CDR2 from the germline V gene are LGHDT and YNNKEL (reference sequence). This CDR3 is built from 13 residues.

The chain uses TRBV5-6 and TRBJ1-4; tentatively, D is TRBD1 (6 bases). The CDR3 extends over 14 amino acids. Germline-derived CDR1 and CDR2 are SGHDT and YYEEEE. V shed 4 bases and J shed 6 bases, with 13 bases lying between them. The CDR3 loop reads CASSRRGGYEKLFF. The CDR3 DNA reads TGTGCCAGCAGCCGTCGGGGGGGCTATGAAAAACTGTTTTTT.

The CDR3 region is CASSQTRRTNYGYTF. The CDR3 nucleotides read TGTGCCAGCAGTCAAACCAGGCGAACTAACTATGGCTACACCTTC. The chain links TRBV7-2 to TRBJ1-2; D is undetermined. The CDR3 is 15 residues long. From germline, CDR1 is SGHTA and CDR2 FQGNSA. With 6 bases removed from V and 0 bases from J, the gap between germline ends came to 14 bases.

The CDR3 nucleotides are TGTGCCTGGAGTTCAATGGTTAGCACCGGGGAGCTGTTTTTT. It specifies CAWSSMVSTGELFF. The rearrangement links TRBV30 to TRBJ2-2, with D uncertain. The CDR3 runs to 14 residues. CDR1 is GTSNPN and CDR2 is SVGIG in the germline V gene (reference sequence). V lost 2 bases and J lost 4, with 11 bases in between.

This clone was detected once. V is TRBV3-1 (or the pseudogene TRBV3-2) and J is TRBJ1-2; 9 positions match TRBD1. The trim removed 4 bases at V and 4 bases at J, leaving 1 base unmatched. The CDR3 is made up of 13 amino acids. Germline lookup yields CDR1 LGHDT and CDR2 YNNKEL (reference sequence). The chain's CDR3 is CASSPDRGYGYTF. The CDR3 DNA reads TGTGCCAGCAGCCCGGACAGGGGCTATGGCTACACCTTC.